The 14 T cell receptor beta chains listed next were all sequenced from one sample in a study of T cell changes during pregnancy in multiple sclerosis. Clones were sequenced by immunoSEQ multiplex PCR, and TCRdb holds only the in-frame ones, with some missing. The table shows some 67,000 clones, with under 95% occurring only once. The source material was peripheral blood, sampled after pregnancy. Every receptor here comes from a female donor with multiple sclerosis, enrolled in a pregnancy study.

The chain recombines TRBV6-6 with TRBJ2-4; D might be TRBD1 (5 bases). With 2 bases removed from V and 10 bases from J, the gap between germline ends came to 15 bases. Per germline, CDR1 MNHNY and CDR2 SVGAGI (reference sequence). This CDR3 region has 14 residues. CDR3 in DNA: TGTGCCAGCAGTTACCGGGCAGGGCGGCGAATTCAGTACTTC. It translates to CASSYRAGRRIQYF.

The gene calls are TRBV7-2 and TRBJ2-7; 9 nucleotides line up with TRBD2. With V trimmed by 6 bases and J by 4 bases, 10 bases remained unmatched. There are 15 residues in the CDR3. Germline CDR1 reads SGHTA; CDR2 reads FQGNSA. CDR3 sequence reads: CASRSPGREGYEQYF. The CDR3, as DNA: TGTGCCAGCAGGAGCCCCGGGCGGGAGGGGTACGAGCAGTACTTC.

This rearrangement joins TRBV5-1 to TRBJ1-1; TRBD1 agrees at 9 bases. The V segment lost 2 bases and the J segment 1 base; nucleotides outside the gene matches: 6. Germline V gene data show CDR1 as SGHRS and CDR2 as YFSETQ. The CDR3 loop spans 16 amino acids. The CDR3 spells CASSLRTGVRNTEAFF. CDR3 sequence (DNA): TGCGCCAGCAGCTTAAGGACAGGGGTAAGGAACACTGAAGCTTTCTTT.

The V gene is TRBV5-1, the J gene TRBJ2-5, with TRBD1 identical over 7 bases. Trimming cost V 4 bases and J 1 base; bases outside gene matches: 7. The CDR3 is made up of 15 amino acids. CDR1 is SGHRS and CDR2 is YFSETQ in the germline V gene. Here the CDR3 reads CASSPEGATQETQYF. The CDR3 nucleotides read TGCGCCAGCAGCCCCGAGGGGGCGACCCAAGAGACCCAGTACTTC.

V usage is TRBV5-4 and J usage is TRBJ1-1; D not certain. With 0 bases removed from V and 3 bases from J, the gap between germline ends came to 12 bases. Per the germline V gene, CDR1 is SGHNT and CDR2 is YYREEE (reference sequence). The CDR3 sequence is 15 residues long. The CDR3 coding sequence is TGTGCCAGCAGCTTGGTCCGTCACGGAGACACTGAAGCTTTCTTT. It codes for CASSLVRHGDTEAFF.

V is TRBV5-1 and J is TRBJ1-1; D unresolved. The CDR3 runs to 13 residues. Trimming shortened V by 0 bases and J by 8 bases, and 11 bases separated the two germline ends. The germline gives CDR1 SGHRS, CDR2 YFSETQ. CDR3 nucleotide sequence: TGCGCCAGCAGCTTGGGGACCGGCGGGGAAGCTTTCTTT. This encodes CASSLGTGGEAFF.

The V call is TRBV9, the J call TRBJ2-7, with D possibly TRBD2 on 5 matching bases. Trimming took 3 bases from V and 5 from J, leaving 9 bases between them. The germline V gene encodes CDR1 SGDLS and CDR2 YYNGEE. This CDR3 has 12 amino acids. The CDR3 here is CASSGPGNEQYF. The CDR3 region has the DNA TGTGCCAGCAGCGGACCCGGGAACGAGCAGTACTTC. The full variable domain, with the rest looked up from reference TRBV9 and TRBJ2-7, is DSGVTQTPKHLITATGQRVTLRCSPRSGDLSVYWYQQSLDQGLQFLIQYYNGEERAKGNILERFSAQQFPDLHSELNLSSLELGDSALYFCASSGPGNEQYFGPGTRLTVT.

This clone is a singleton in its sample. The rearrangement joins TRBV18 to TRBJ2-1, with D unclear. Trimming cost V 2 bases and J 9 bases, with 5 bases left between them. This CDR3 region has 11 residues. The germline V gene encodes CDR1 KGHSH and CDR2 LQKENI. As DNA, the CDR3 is TGTGCCAGCTCACCAAACGGTGAGCAGTTCTTC. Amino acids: CASSPNGEQFF.

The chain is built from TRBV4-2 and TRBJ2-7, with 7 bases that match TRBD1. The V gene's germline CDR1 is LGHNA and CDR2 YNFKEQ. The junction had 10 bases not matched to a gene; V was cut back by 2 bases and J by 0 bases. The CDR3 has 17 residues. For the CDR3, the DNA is TGTGCCAGCAGCCAAATGGGGGACAGCAAGAGCTCCTACGAGCAGTACTTC. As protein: CASSQMGDSKSSYEQYF.

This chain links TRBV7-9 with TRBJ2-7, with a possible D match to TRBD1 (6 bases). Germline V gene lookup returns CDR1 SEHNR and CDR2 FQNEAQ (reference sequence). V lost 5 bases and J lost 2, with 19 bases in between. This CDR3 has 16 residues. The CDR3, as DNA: TGTGCCAGCAGCACCGCGGACAGCTCGCCTGCCTACGAGCAGTACTTC. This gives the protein CASSTADSSPAYEQYF.

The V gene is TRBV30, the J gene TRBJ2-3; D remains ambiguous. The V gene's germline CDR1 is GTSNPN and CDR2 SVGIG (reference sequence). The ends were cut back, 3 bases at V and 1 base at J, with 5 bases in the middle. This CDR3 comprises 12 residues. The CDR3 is CAWRSGTDTQYF. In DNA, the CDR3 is TGTGCCTGGAGGTCGGGCACAGATACGCAGTATTTT.

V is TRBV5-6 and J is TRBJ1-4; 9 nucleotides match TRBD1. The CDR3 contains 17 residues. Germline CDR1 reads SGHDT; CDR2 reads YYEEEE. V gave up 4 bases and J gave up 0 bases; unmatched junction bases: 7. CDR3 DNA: TGTGCCAGCAGCCTAACCGGGACAGGGACAACTAATGAAAAACTGTTTTTT. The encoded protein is CASSLTGTGTTNEKLFF. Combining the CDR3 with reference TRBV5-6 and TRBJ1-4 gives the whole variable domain DAGVTQSPTHLIKTRGQQVTLRCSPKSGHDTVSWYQQALGQGPQFIFQYYEEEERQRGNFPDRFSGHQFPNYSSELNVNALLLGDSALYLCASSLTGTGTTNEKLFFGSGTQLSVL.

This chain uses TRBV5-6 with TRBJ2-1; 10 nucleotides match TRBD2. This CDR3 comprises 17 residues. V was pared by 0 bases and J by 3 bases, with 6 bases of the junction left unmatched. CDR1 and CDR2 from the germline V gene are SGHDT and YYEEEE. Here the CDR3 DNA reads TGTGCCAGCAGCTTGGGCTCTAGCGGGAGAAGCTACAATGAGCAGTTCTTC. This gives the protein CASSLGSSGRSYNEQFF.

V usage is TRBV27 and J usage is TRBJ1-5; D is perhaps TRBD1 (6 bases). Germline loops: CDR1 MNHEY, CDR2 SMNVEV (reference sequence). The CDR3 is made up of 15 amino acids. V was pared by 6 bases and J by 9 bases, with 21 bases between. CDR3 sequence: CASSPTGQGPRPQHF. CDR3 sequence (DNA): TGTGCCAGCAGCCCAACAGGGCAGGGACCCAGGCCCCAGCATTTT.